The 6 T cell receptor beta chains below were found in one sample sequenced in a study of CD8 T cells in Susac syndrome. RNA, at roughly 0.45 to 1 ug, was reverse transcribed with random hexamers. TCRdb re-called the immunoSEQ multiplex PCR reads with MiXCR, one entry per CDR3 protein. The sample shows about 280,000 distinct CDR3 sequences, about 85% of them seen only once. The specimen sequenced was CD8+ T cells from PBMCs. The receptors shown here come from a human donor with multiple sclerosis.

The J gene is TRBJ2-3, the V gene TRBV9; D may match TRBD1 or TRBD2 (5 bases each). The CDR3 runs to 15 residues. CDR1 is SGDLS, CDR2 YYNGEE, per germline. Trimming stripped 2 bases from V and 1 base from J, with 11 bases between. The CDR3 region is CASSVSRGGTDTQYF. CDR3 in DNA: TGTGCCAGCAGCGTTTCAAGAGGGGGCACAGATACGCAGTATTTT.

The chain is built from TRBV6-1 and TRBJ2-1; no clear D. Germline CDR1 MNHNS, CDR2 SASEGT. V was shortened by 2 bases and J by 8 bases, with 16 bases between the two germline ends. This CDR3 has 15 residues. The CDR3 sequence is CASSETTRTSDEQFF. In DNA form, the CDR3 reads TGTGCCAGCAGTGAAACGACCCGCACATCCGATGAGCAGTTCTTC.

V and J are TRBV9 and TRBJ2-3, with TRBD1 matching over 7 bases. The junction had 8 bases not matched to a gene; V was cut back by 0 bases and J by 4 bases. The CDR3 is 16 amino acids. Germline values: CDR1 SGDLS, CDR2 YYNGEE. CDR3 residues: CASSVGDRAPSDTQYF. The DNA for the CDR3 is TGTGCCAGCAGCGTAGGTGACAGGGCTCCTTCAGATACGCAGTATTTT.

This chain joins TRBV28 and TRBJ2-7, with TRBD2 identical over 8 bases. The V gene end was trimmed by 4 bases and the J gene end by 4 bases; junction bases not matched to a gene: 6. CDR1 and CDR2 from the germline V gene are MDHEN and SYDVKM. The CDR3 contains 14 residues. The CDR3 protein is CASSSPGTRYEQYF. CDR3 DNA: TGTGCCAGCAGTTCCCCCGGGACTAGATACGAGCAGTACTTC.

The chain combines TRBV11-2 with TRBJ1-1; TRBD1 is a possible D gene (5 bases). CDR3 size: 13 residues. Deletions cut 6 bases from V and 6 bases from J, with 14 bases between. Looked up from germline, CDR1 is SGHAT and CDR2 is FQNNGV. CDR3 in amino acids: CASRRGGGSEAFF. The CDR3 DNA sequence: TGTGCCAGCAGGAGGGGCGGTGGGTCTGAAGCTTTCTTT.

This clonotype was picked up one time. The chain has TRBV27 and TRBJ2-7; TRBD1 matches 10 bases. Per the germline V gene, CDR1 is MNHEY and CDR2 is SMNVEV (reference sequence). The CDR3 spans 15 residues. After removal of 6 bases from V and 3 bases from J, the junction contained 8 bases not matched to a gene. As DNA, the CDR3 is TGTGCCAGCAGCCCACCGGGACAGGGGTTCTACGAGCAGTACTTC. This sequence encodes CASSPPGQGFYEQYF.